The clone carrying this TCR beta chain was picked up one time. Trimming left V 3 bases short and J 0 bases short, with 8 bases between. Germline CDR1 reads GTSNPN; CDR2 reads SVGIG (reference sequence). The CDR3 sequence is 14 residues long. The data were obtained in a study of shared clonotypes between healthy human individuals. TCRdb keeps only in-frame clones here, not all; method: immunoSEQ multiplex PCR. The data show 2 million to 2.5 million clones, 85% to 95% seen once. The sequencing sample was made of naive CD4+ T cells from PBMCs. The subset was: CD45RA+ positively selected. The V call is TRBV30, the J call TRBJ2-2, with D perhaps matching TRBD1 (6 bases). The TCR sequence derives from a young man in good health. Some clones in this sample may be carry-over from other donors' samples. CDR3 in amino acids: CAWRWTANTGELFF. CDR3 in DNA: TGTGCCTGGAGGTGGACAGCGAACACCGGGGAGCTGTTTTTT. The complete variable domain, with remaining parts taken from reference TRBV30 and TRBJ2-2, reads SQTIHQWPATLVQPVGSPLSLECTVEGTSNPNLYWYRQAAGRGLQLLFYSVGIGQISSEVPQNLSASRPQDRQFILSSKKLLLSDSGFYLCAWRWTANTGELFFGEGSRLTVL.